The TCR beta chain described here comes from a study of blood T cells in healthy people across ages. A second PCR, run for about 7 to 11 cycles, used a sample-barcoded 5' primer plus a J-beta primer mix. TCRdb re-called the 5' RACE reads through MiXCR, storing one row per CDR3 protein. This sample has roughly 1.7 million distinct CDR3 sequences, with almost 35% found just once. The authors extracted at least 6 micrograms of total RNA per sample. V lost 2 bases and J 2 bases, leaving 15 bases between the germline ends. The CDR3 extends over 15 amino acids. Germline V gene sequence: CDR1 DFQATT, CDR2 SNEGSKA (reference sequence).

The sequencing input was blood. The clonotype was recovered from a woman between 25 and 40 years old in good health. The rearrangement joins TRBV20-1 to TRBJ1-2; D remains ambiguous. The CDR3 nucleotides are TGCAGTGCTAGAACAACGGGCATCGGGAACTATGGCTACACCTTC. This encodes CSARTTGIGNYGYTF.